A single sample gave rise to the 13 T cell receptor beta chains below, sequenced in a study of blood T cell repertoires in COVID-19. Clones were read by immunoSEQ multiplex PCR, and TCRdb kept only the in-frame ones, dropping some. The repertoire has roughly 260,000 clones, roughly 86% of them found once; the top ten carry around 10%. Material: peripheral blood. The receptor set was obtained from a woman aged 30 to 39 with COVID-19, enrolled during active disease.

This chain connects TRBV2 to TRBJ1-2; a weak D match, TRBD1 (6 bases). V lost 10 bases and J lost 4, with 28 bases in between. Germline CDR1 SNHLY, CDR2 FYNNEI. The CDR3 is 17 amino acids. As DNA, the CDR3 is TGTGCCACCTCTCGGAGTGTAACGGGGACAAGGGCCTATGGCTACACCTTC. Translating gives CATSRSVTGTRAYGYTF.

CDR3 DNA sequence: TGTGCCTGGAGTACAGGCAGGACTGAAGCTTTCTTT. It codes for CAWSTGRTEAFF. J is TRBJ1-1 and V is TRBV30; possible D gene TRBD1, 5 bases. Germline V gene data show CDR1 as GTSNPN and CDR2 as SVGIG (reference sequence). CDR3 length: 12 residues. Deletions cut 2 bases from V and 5 bases from J, with 9 bases between.

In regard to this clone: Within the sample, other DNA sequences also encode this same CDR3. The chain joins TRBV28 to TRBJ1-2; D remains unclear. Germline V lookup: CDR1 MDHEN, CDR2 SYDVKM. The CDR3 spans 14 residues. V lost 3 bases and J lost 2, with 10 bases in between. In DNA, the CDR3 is TGTGCCAGCAGTTTGGGCAGATCAAACTATGGCTACACCTTC. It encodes CASSLGRSNYGYTF.

The CDR3 loop reads CASSRGLAGAPDTQYF. DNA for the CDR3: TGTGCCAGCAGCCGAGGACTAGCGGGAGCCCCAGATACGCAGTATTTT. The chain links TRBV3-1 (or the pseudogene TRBV3-2) to TRBJ2-3, with TRBD2 matching 13 bases. Germline trimming cut 4 bases from V and 4 bases from J; bases unmatched to any gene: 5. Germline V lookup: CDR1 LGHDT, CDR2 YNNKEL (reference sequence). This CDR3 has 16 amino acids.

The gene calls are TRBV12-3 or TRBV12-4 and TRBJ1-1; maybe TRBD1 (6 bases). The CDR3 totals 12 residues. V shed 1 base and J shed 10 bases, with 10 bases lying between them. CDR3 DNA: TGTGCCAGCAGTTTAGGACAGGTCGGAGCTTTCTTT. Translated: CASSLGQVGAFF.

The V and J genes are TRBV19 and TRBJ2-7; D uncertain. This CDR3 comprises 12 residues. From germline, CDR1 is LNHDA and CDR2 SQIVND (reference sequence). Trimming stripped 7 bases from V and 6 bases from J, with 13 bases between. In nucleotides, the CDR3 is TGTGCCAGTACTTCGAGCCGAGGCGAGCAGTACTTC. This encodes CASTSSRGEQYF.

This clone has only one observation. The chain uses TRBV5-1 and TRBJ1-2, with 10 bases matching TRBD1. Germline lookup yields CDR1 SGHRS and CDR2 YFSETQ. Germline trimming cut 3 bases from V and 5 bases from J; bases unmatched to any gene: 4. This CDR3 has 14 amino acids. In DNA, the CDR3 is TGCGCCAGCAGCTCCGGGACAGGGGTATATGGCTACACCTTC. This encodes CASSSGTGVYGYTF.

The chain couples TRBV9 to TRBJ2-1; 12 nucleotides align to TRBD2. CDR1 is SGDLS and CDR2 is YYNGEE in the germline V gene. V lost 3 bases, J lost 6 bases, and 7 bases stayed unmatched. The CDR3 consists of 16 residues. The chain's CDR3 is CASSAISSGRGNEQFF. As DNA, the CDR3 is TGTGCCAGCAGCGCTATCTCTAGCGGGAGGGGCAATGAGCAGTTCTTC. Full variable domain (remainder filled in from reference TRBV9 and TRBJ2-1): DSGVTQTPKHLITATGQRVTLRCSPRSGDLSVYWYQQSLDQGLQFLIQYYNGEERAKGNILERFSAQQFPDLHSELNLSSLELGDSALYFCASSAISSGRGNEQFFGPGTRLTVL.

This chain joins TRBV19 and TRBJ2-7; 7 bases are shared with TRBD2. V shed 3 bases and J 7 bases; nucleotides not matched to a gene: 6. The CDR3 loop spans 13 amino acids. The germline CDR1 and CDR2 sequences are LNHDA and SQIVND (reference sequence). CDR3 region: CASSIFQGGEQYF. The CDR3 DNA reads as TGTGCCAGTAGTATCTTTCAGGGAGGGGAGCAGTACTTC.

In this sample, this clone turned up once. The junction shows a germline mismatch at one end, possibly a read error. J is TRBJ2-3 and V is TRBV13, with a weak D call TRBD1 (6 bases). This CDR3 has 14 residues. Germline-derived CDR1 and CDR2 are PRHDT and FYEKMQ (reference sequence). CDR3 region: CASSVDRRTNTQYF. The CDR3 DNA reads TGTGCCAGCAGCGTGGACAGACGCACAAATACGCAGTATTTT. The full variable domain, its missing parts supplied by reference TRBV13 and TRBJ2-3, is AAGVIQSPRHLIKEKRETATLKCYPIPRHDTVYWYQQGPGQDPQFLISFYEKMQSDKGSIPDRFSAQQFSDYHSELNMSSLELGDSALYFCASSVDRRTNTQYFGPGTRLTVL.

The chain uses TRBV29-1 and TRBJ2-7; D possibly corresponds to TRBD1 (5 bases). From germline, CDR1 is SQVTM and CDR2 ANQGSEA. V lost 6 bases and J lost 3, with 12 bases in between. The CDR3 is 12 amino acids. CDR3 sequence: CSVLQANYEQYF. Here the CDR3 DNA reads TGCAGCGTACTACAGGCGAACTACGAGCAGTACTTC.

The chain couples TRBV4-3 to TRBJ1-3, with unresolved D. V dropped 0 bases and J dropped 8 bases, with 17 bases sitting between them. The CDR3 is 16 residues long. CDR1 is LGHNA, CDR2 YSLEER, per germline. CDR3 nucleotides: TGCGCCAGCAGCCAAGAAAACAGCGGGGTTCGGGACACCATATATTTT. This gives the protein CASSQENSGVRDTIYF.

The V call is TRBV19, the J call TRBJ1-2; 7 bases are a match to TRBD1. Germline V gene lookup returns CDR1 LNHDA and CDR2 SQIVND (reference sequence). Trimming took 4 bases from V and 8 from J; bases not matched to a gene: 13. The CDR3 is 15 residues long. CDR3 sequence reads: CASSTTGSPSGGYTF. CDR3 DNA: TGTGCCAGTAGTACGACAGGGTCCCCCTCCGGGGGCTACACCTTC.